These 23 T cell receptor beta chains share one sample of origin, sequenced in a study of CD8+ T cells in alopecia areata. Isolated RNA was reverse transcribed into cDNA used as the sequencing template. TCRdb's copy holds only in-frame clones and misses some; the assay was immunoSEQ multiplex PCR. The sample carries 150,000 or so clones, less than 65% recorded once. Sequenced here: CD8+ T cells sorted from blood, sampled at week 0. The receptors were sampled from a human donor with alopecia areata.

The count of this clone is one. The chain recombines TRBV18 with TRBJ2-6, with 7 bases fitting TRBD1. Germline V gives CDR1 KGHSH, CDR2 LQKENI. This CDR3 is built from 16 residues. J lost 0 bases, V lost 3 bases, and 2 bases had no gene match. This CDR3 is CASSPGQVSGANVLTF. The CDR3 region has the DNA TGTGCCAGCTCACCCGGACAGGTCTCTGGGGCCAACGTCCTGACTTTC.

The V call is TRBV9, the J call TRBJ2-3; 11 bases line up with TRBD2. Germline V gene data show CDR1 as SGDLS and CDR2 as YYNGEE. V lost 3 bases to trimming and J lost 2 bases; unmatched junction nucleotides: 5. The CDR3 is 16 residues long. CDR3 sequence reads: CASSDGTSGYTDTQYF. The CDR3, as DNA: TGTGCCAGCAGCGACGGGACTAGCGGATACACAGATACGCAGTATTTT.

This clone turned up a few times. At one end the junction does not follow the germline gene, possibly because of a read error. The chain combines TRBV6-1 with TRBJ1-5, with TRBD1 identical over 9 bases. This CDR3 has 13 residues. The germline CDR1 and CDR2 sequences are MNHNS and SASEGT. CDR3 amino acids: CASSEALDDRGNF. The CDR3 nucleotides read TGTGCCAGCAGTGAAGCGCTTGACGACAGGGGGAATTTT.

As to this clone: The sample carries other DNA sequences with the same CDR3. The rearrangement uses TRBV9 and TRBJ2-3, with D possibly TRBD2 on 7 matching bases. Deletions cut 0 bases from V and 0 bases from J, with 8 bases between. The CDR3 runs to 15 residues. CDR1 is SGDLS, CDR2 YYNGEE, per germline. The DNA for the CDR3 is TGTGCCAGCAGCGTAGGCGGGGGCAGCACAGATACGCAGTATTTT. The encoded protein is CASSVGGGSTDTQYF.

The V and J genes are TRBV19 and TRBJ2-1; D not certain. The CDR3 is 13 residues long. In germline, CDR1 is LNHDA, CDR2 SQIVND (reference sequence). Trimming took off 6 bases at V and 5 bases at J, with 11 bases between the two ends. The CDR3 reads CASSVDLNNEQFF. CDR3 sequence (DNA): TGTGCCAGTAGCGTCGACCTTAACAATGAGCAGTTCTTC.

The CDR3 nucleotides read TGTGCCTGGAGTGTCCCCGGTGAGAGCTATGGCTACACCTTC. It translates to CAWSVPGESYGYTF. The V and J genes are TRBV30 and TRBJ1-2; D is unresolved. Deletions cut 0 bases from V and 4 bases from J, with 12 bases between. In germline, CDR1 is GTSNPN, CDR2 SVGIG (reference sequence). This CDR3 spans 14 amino acids.

The rearrangement links TRBV11-2 to TRBJ2-7; D is tentatively TRBD1 or TRBD2 (6 bases each). The CDR3 is 14 residues long. Trimming removed 11 bases from V and 2 bases from J, with 19 bases in between. CDR1 and CDR2 from the germline V gene are SGHAT and FQNNGV. CDR3: CAVKGDSRPYEQYF. In DNA, the CDR3 is TGTGCCGTCAAGGGGGACTCAAGACCCTACGAGCAGTACTTC.

The count of this clone is one. V gene TRBV6-5 combines with J gene TRBJ1-1, with D possibly TRBD1 on 5 matching bases. The CDR3 totals 14 residues. CDR1 MNHEY and CDR2 SVGAGI come from the germline V gene. V was clipped by 2 bases and J by 1 base, with 8 bases between them. CDR3: CASSYAGTNTEAFF. CDR3 sequence (DNA): TGTGCCAGCAGTTACGCAGGGACGAACACTGAAGCTTTCTTT.

The rearrangement joins TRBV30 to TRBJ1-5; D may be TRBD1 (5 bases). V gave up 2 bases and J gave up 8 bases, with 16 bases separating them. The germline gives CDR1 GTSNPN, CDR2 SVGIG (reference sequence). This CDR3 is 14 amino acids long. The CDR3 sequence: CAWSSGTVVEPQHF. DNA of the CDR3: TGTGCCTGGAGTTCCGGGACCGTCGTGGAGCCCCAGCATTTT.

V is TRBV6-6 and J is TRBJ2-5; no clear D gene. Germline values: CDR1 MNHNY, CDR2 SVGAGI (reference sequence). This CDR3 region has 13 residues. V shed 2 bases and J shed 3 bases, with 7 bases lying between them. The CDR3 is CASSYAAKETQYF. CDR3 sequence (DNA): TGTGCCAGCAGTTACGCGGCGAAAGAGACCCAGTACTTC.

The chain recombines TRBV30 with TRBJ2-1; D gene ambiguous. V lost 8 bases and J lost 6, with 11 bases in between. Germline V gene data show CDR1 as GTSNPN and CDR2 as SVGIG (reference sequence). This CDR3 spans 11 amino acids. The CDR3 here is CASGPGNEQFF. The CDR3, as DNA: TGTGCCAGTGGACCAGGCAATGAGCAGTTCTTC.

The chain joins TRBV19 to TRBJ2-1, with TRBD2 matching over 8 bases. After removal of 7 bases from V and 8 bases from J, the junction contained 13 bases not matched to a gene. The germline gives CDR1 LNHDA, CDR2 SQIVND (reference sequence). CDR3 size: 15 residues. CDR3: CASTHIGGVNDEQFF. The CDR3 bases are TGTGCCAGTACTCATATCGGGGGGGTTAATGATGAGCAGTTCTTC.

About this clone itself: The same CDR3 arises from other DNA sequences in this sample as well. The CDR3 reads CASSQGRGTEAFF. DNA of the CDR3: TGCGCCAGCAGCCAAGGTAGGGGGACTGAAGCTTTCTTT. This rearrangement joins TRBV4-3 to TRBJ1-1, with a tentative D call TRBD1 (6 bases). With 1 base removed from V and 5 bases from J, the gap between germline ends came to 8 bases. Germline CDR1 is LGHNA and CDR2 is YSLEER. CDR3 size: 13 residues.

The rearrangement uses TRBV27 and TRBJ2-3; no reliable D call. The CDR3 is 15 residues long. CDR1 is MNHEY and CDR2 is SMNVEV in the germline V gene (reference sequence). Trimming left V 2 bases short and J 1 base short, with 10 bases between. CDR3: CASSLIRGGTDTQYF. The CDR3 DNA reads as TGTGCCAGCAGTTTAATACGTGGGGGCACAGATACGCAGTATTTT.

The genes are TRBV13 and TRBJ2-1, with D perhaps being TRBD1 or TRBD2 (6 bases each). The CDR3 runs to 16 residues. Germline V gene data show CDR1 as PRHDT and CDR2 as FYEKMQ (reference sequence). Trimming took off 5 bases at V and 4 bases at J, with 18 bases between the two ends. The CDR3 loop reads CASSQVGGGRYNEQFF. Here the CDR3 DNA reads TGTGCCAGCAGCCAAGTCGGAGGGGGGAGATACAATGAGCAGTTCTTC.

The CDR3 reads CASSDDRAELFF. The DNA for the CDR3 is TGTGCCAGCAGTGACGACAGAGCGGAACTGTTTTTT. This sequence joins TRBV2 and TRBJ1-4; D might be TRBD1 (5 bases). CDR3 length: 12 residues. Germline values: CDR1 SNHLY, CDR2 FYNNEI. V shed 3 bases and J shed 12 bases, with 11 bases lying between them.

In this sample, this clone turned up a few times. The V call is TRBV29-1, the J call TRBJ1-2; D uncertain. Per the germline V gene, CDR1 is SQVTM and CDR2 is ANQGSEA. V was shortened by 2 bases and J by 3 bases, with 4 bases between the two germline ends. The CDR3 sequence is 11 residues long. In DNA, the CDR3 is TGCAGCGTTGAAATTGACTATGGCTACACCTTC. Its protein product is CSVEIDYGYTF.

The chain links TRBV27 to TRBJ1-4, with a possible D match to TRBD1 (6 bases). This CDR3 comprises 15 residues. V gave up 1 base and J gave up 5 bases, with 11 bases separating them. The germline V gene encodes CDR1 MNHEY and CDR2 SMNVEV (reference sequence). As DNA, the CDR3 is TGTGCCAGCAGTTTATACGGGGGGCAGAATGAAAAACTGTTTTTT. Translated: CASSLYGGQNEKLFF.

CDR3 amino acids: CASSQSQPSGGDSYEQYF. The DNA for the CDR3 is TGCGCCAGCAGCCAATCACAACCTAGCGGGGGGGACTCCTACGAGCAGTACTTC. J is TRBJ2-7 and V is TRBV4-1; 12 bases align to TRBD2. From germline, CDR1 is MGHRA and CDR2 YSYEKL. The CDR3 extends over 18 amino acids. V was clipped by 2 bases and J by 0 bases; unmatched bases: 8.

This chain links TRBV5-1 with TRBJ1-1; 9 nucleotides align to TRBD1. From germline, CDR1 is SGHRS and CDR2 YFSETQ. The CDR3 has 15 residues. Unmatched junction bases numbered 7, after V lost 0 bases and J lost 7 bases. The CDR3 protein is CASSLGDRELDEAFF. In nucleotides, the CDR3 is TGCGCCAGCAGCTTGGGGGACAGGGAGTTGGATGAAGCTTTCTTT.

In this sample, this clone turned up a few times. V and J are TRBV6-4 and TRBJ2-1; 7 bases match TRBD1. CDR3 length equals 15 residues. J gave up 6 bases and V 0 bases, and 5 bases lay outside the gene matches. Germline V gene lookup returns CDR1 MRHNA and CDR2 SNTAGT. The CDR3, as DNA: TGTGCCAGCAGTGACTCCGGGACAGTTATCAATGAGCAGTTCTTC. Protein product: CASSDSGTVINEQFF.

The V and J genes are TRBV6-5 and TRBJ1-1; D remains ambiguous. The germline V gene encodes CDR1 MNHEY and CDR2 SVGAGI. V was trimmed by 6 bases and J by 7 bases, leaving 12 bases between them. The CDR3 is made up of 12 amino acids. The CDR3 sequence: CASRPGYGEAFF. CDR3 nucleotides: TGTGCCAGCAGACCCGGATATGGTGAAGCTTTCTTT.

The chain couples TRBV29-1 to TRBJ2-2, with 9 bases matching TRBD1. With 4 bases clipped from V and 2 bases from J, the junction kept 8 bases outside the gene matches. In germline, CDR1 is SQVTM, CDR2 ANQGSEA. This CDR3 comprises 16 residues. CDR3 bases: TGCAGCGTTGGTTATTGGGACAGGGAAAACACCGGGGAGCTGTTTTTT. Its translation: CSVGYWDRENTGELFF.